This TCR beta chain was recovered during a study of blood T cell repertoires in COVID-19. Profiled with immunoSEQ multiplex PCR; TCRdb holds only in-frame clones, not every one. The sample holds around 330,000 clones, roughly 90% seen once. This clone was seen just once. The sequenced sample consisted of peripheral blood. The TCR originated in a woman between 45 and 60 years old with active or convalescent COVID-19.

CDR3: CASTLQGSLNTEAFF. In DNA, the CDR3 is TGTGCCAGTACCTTACAGGGATCTTTAAACACTGAAGCTTTCTTT. This chain connects TRBV19 to TRBJ1-1; possible D gene TRBD1, 6 bases. Between the trimmed V and J ends, which lost 7 bases and 2 bases, there was a span of 17 bases. Germline values: CDR1 LNHDA, CDR2 SQIVND (reference sequence). The CDR3 is 15 residues long.